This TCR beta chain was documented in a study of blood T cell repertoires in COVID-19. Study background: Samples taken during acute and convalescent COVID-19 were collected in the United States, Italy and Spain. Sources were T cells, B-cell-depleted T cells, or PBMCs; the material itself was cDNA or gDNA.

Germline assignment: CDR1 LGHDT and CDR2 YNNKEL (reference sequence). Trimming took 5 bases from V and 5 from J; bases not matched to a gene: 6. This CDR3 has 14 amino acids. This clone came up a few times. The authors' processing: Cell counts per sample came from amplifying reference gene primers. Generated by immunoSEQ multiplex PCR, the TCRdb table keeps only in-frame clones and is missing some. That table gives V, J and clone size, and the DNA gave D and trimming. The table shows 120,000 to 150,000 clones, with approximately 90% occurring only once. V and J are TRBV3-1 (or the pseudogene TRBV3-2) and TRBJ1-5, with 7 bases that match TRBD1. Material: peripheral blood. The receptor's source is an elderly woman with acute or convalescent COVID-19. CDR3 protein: CASSRAGGDQPQHF. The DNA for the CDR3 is TGTGCCAGCAGCAGGGCAGGGGGAGATCAGCCCCAGCATTTT.